The 19 T cell receptor beta chains listed next were all sequenced from one sample in a study of graft-versus-host responses after intestinal transplantation (dated by TCRdb to about 2021). The antigens these receptors bind are not known. Libraries were made using the immunoSEQ multiplex PCR assay. TCRdb obtained this table from immuneACCESS and retained in-frame rearrangements with V and J assigned. These tables miss some clones; where compared with another copy, unresolved V genes account for less than half of the shortfall, and the remainder is unexplained. In all, the sample holds tens of thousands of clones, and around four fifths of those were seen once. Roughly 17% of the sample is held by the ten biggest clonotypes. Taken with the paper, the label for time point translates to: cells obtained before transplantation from donor or recipient. The specimen comprised unstimulated CD8+ T cells sorted from spleen or lymph node cells, sampled before intestinal transplant. The receptors were sampled from a human donor who received an intestinal transplant.

CDR3 sequence reads: CASSLEEGTEAFF. CDR3 bases: TGTGCCAGCAGCTTAGAAGAGGGGACTGAAGCTTTCTTT. The chain links TRBV7-3 to TRBJ1-1, with D perhaps TRBD1 (5 bases). Germline V gene sequence: CDR1 SGHTA, CDR2 FQGTGA. Trimming left V 2 bases short and J 5 bases short, with 9 bases between. This CDR3 region has 13 residues.

The chain joins TRBV13 to TRBJ2-1; a weak D match, TRBD2 (5 bases). Trimming removed 7 bases from V and 8 bases from J, with 15 bases in between. This CDR3 has 13 residues. Germline lookup yields CDR1 PRHDT and CDR2 FYEKMQ (reference sequence). CDR3 region: CASNFEGVDEQFF. The CDR3 DNA is TGTGCCAGCAATTTTGAGGGAGTGGATGAGCAGTTCTTC.

V gene TRBV7-6 combines with J gene TRBJ2-3, with D perhaps TRBD1 (6 bases). V shed 0 bases and J shed 6 bases, with 13 bases lying between them. The CDR3 is made up of 15 amino acids. Germline assignment: CDR1 SGHVS and CDR2 FNYEAQ. CDR3 in DNA: TGTGCCAGCAGCTTAGCCCAGGGGCAAGCCGATACGCAGTATTTT. Translation gives CASSLAQGQADTQYF.

V usage is TRBV4-1 and J usage is TRBJ2-1, with a possible D match to TRBD2 (5 bases). Trimming removed 0 bases at V and 8 bases at J, with 8 bases between. The CDR3 totals 13 residues. Germline lookup yields CDR1 MGHRA and CDR2 YSYEKL. CDR3 nucleotides: TGCGCCAGCAGCCAAGATCAGAGGGATGAGCAGTTCTTC. Amino acids: CASSQDQRDEQFF.

The rearrangement joins TRBV2 to TRBJ2-1; 10 positions match TRBD1. V dropped 4 bases and J dropped 7; count of bases not matched to a gene: 7. The CDR3 loop spans 15 amino acids. Germline values: CDR1 SNHLY, CDR2 FYNNEI. The CDR3 coding sequence is TGTGCCAGCAGTGTTGAGGGGACAGGGGATAATGAGCAGTTCTTC. Its translation is CASSVEGTGDNEQFF.

The rearrangement links TRBV6-6 to TRBJ2-7; D uncertain. Germline CDR1 reads MNHNY; CDR2 reads SVGAGI (reference sequence). With 6 bases removed from V and 0 bases from J, the gap between germline ends came to 9 bases. The CDR3 length is 13 residues. The CDR3 region is CASSSLDSYEQYF. The CDR3 nucleotides read TGTGCCAGCAGCAGTCTGGACTCCTACGAGCAGTACTTC.

The chain recombines TRBV11-3 with TRBJ2-5; 7 bases line up with TRBD1. Germline values: CDR1 SGHNT, CDR2 YENEEA. The ends lost 2 bases at V and 0 bases at J; junction bases unmatched: 3. The CDR3 extends over 15 amino acids. The CDR3 DNA sequence: TGTGCCAGCAGCTTAAGGGGGCAGTACCAAGAGACCCAGTACTTC. This encodes CASSLRGQYQETQYF.

J is TRBJ2-7 and V is TRBV29-1; no reliable D call. V lost 1 base to trimming and J lost 3 bases, with 7 bases between them. This CDR3 spans 12 amino acids. The germline gives CDR1 SQVTM, CDR2 ANQGSEA. CDR3 bases: TGCAGCGTTGAAGGCAGATTCTACGAGCAGTACTTC. Protein sequence: CSVEGRFYEQYF.

The chain uses TRBV20-1 and TRBJ1-1, with D uncertain. The germline V and J ends were trimmed by 4 bases and 0 bases, with 3 bases remaining between them. The CDR3 loop spans 11 amino acids. Per the germline V gene, CDR1 is DFQATT and CDR2 is SNEGSKA (reference sequence). In DNA form, the CDR3 reads TGCAGTGCTAAGTTGAACACTGAAGCTTTCTTT. Translated: CSAKLNTEAFF.

The V call is TRBV27, the J call TRBJ1-1; unclear D gene. V lost 2 bases and J 2 bases, leaving 9 bases between the germline ends. Germline assignment: CDR1 MNHEY and CDR2 SMNVEV (reference sequence). This CDR3 is built from 14 residues. The CDR3 reads CASSLRAGNTEAFF. The CDR3 DNA follows: TGTGCCAGCAGTTTACGGGCAGGAAACACTGAAGCTTTCTTT.

This chain connects TRBV27 to TRBJ2-1, with unresolved D. The CDR3 spans 16 residues. CDR1 MNHEY and CDR2 SMNVEV come from the germline V gene (reference sequence). Trimming cost V 11 bases and J 2 bases, with 22 bases left between them. The CDR3 DNA is TGTGCCGCGATGAACACTGGGTCCCTAACCTACAATGAGCAGTTCTTC. This sequence encodes CAAMNTGSLTYNEQFF.

V gene TRBV6-1 combines with J gene TRBJ1-1; D is unresolved. Germline assignment: CDR1 MNHNS and CDR2 SASEGT. The CDR3 covers 13 residues. V lost 6 bases to trimming and J lost 0 bases, with 8 bases between them. The CDR3 here is CASRGSMNTEAFF. In DNA form, the CDR3 reads TGTGCCAGCAGGGGGTCCATGAACACTGAAGCTTTCTTT.

This clone is a singleton in its sample. The chain employs TRBV9 and TRBJ2-5; the D gene is possibly TRBD2 (6 bases). The V gene's germline CDR1 is SGDLS and CDR2 YYNGEE. The CDR3 runs 15 residues. V lost 0 bases to trimming and J lost 3 bases, with 12 bases between them. The CDR3 region has the DNA TGTGCCAGCAGCGTAGCGGGAGCTTGGGAAGAGACCCAGTACTTC. Translating it yields CASSVAGAWEETQYF.

This clone was recorded only once. This sequence joins TRBV10-3 and TRBJ1-2, with D possibly being TRBD1 (6 bases). V lost 3 bases to trimming and J lost 3 bases, with 14 bases between them. The germline V gene encodes CDR1 ENHRY and CDR2 SYGVKD. The CDR3 sequence is 15 residues long. CDR3: CAISDSAGEDYGYTF. The CDR3 DNA is TGTGCCATCAGTGATTCGGCAGGGGAAGACTATGGCTACACCTTC.

V gene TRBV4-1 combines with J gene TRBJ2-7, with 8 bases matching TRBD2. The CDR3 loop spans 14 amino acids. V lost 0 bases to trimming and J lost 10 bases; unmatched junction nucleotides: 8. The germline V gene has CDR1 MGHRA and CDR2 YSYEKL. CDR3 DNA: TGCGCCAGCAGCCAAGATCCCCTAGCGGGCGTTCAGTACTTC. This translates into CASSQDPLAGVQYF.

The genes are TRBV19 and TRBJ1-1; tentatively, D is TRBD1 (5 bases). Germline CDR1 reads LNHDA; CDR2 reads SQIVND (reference sequence). The CDR3 has 14 residues. V shed 3 bases and J shed 4 bases, with 12 bases lying between them. The chain's CDR3 is CASSIEGSGTEAFF. As DNA, the CDR3 is TGTGCCAGTAGTATCGAGGGGTCTGGCACTGAAGCTTTCTTT.

The chain is built from TRBV13 and TRBJ2-2; D remains ambiguous. The CDR3 totals 12 residues. CDR1 is PRHDT and CDR2 is FYEKMQ in the germline V gene (reference sequence). V was trimmed by 1 base and J by 8 bases, leaving 5 bases between them. The CDR3 protein is CASSLERGELFF. The CDR3 region has the DNA TGTGCCAGCAGCTTAGAAAGGGGGGAGCTGTTTTTT.

The chain recombines TRBV2 with TRBJ2-7; D gene uncertain. Germline V gives CDR1 SNHLY, CDR2 FYNNEI. This CDR3 has 13 amino acids. V dropped 2 bases and J dropped 3 bases, with 8 bases sitting between them. Here the CDR3 DNA reads TGTGCCAGCAGTGAACCGGACGGCTACGAGCAGTACTTC. Its translation is CASSEPDGYEQYF.

V is TRBV25-1 and J is TRBJ2-7; possibly TRBD2 for D (5 bases). V was clipped by 7 bases and J by 3 bases, with 7 bases between them. Germline V gene lookup returns CDR1 MGHDK and CDR2 SYGVNS. CDR3 length: 11 residues. The CDR3 sequence: CASMGSYEQYF. The CDR3 nucleotides read TGTGCCAGCATGGGGAGCTACGAGCAGTACTTC.